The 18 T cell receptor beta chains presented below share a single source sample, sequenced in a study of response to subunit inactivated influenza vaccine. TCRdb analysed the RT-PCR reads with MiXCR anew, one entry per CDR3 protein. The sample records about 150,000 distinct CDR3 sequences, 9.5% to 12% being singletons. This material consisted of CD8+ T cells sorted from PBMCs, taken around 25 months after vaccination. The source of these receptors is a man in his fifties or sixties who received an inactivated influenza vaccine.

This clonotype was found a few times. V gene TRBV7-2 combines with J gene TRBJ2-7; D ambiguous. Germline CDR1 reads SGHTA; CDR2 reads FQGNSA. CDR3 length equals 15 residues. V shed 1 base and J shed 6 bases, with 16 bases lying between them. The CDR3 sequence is CASSLGSGAFLEQYF. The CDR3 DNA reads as TGTGCCAGCAGCTTAGGCTCGGGTGCTTTCCTCGAGCAGTACTTC.

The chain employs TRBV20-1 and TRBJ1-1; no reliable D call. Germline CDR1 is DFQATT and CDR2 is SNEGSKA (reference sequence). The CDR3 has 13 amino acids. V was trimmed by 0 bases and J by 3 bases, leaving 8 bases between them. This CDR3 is CSARDLDDTEAFF. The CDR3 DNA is TGCAGTGCTAGAGACCTAGATGACACTGAAGCTTTCTTT.

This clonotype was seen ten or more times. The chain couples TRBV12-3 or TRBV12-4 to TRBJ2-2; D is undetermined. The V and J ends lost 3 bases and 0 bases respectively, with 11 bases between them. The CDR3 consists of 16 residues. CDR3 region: CASSFTRETNTGELFF. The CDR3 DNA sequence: TGTGCCAGCAGTTTTACCAGAGAAACGAACACCGGGGAGCTGTTTTTT.

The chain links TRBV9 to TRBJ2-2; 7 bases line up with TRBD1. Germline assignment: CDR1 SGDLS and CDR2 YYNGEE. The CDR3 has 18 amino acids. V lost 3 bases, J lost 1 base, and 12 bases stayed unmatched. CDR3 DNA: TGTGCCAGCAGCGGTCCCACCTCCGGGACAGAGAACACCGGGGAGCTGTTTTTT. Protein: CASSGPTSGTENTGELFF.

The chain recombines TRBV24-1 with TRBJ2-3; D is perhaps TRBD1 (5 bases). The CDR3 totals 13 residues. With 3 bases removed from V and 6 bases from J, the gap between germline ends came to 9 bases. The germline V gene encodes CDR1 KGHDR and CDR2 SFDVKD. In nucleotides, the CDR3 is TGTGCCACCAGTGATCTCAGGGTGGATACGCAGTATTTT. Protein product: CATSDLRVDTQYF.

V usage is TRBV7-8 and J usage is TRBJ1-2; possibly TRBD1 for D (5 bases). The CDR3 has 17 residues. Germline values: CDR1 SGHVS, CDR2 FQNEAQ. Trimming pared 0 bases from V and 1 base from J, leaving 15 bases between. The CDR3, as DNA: TGTGCCAGCAGCTTAGCGGTAGCAGGGAATATTAACTATGGCTACACCTTC. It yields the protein CASSLAVAGNINYGYTF.

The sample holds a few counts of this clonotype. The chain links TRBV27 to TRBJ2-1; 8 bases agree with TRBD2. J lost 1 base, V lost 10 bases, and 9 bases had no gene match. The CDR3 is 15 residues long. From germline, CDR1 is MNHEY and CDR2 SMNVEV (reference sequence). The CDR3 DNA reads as TGTGCCAAGAATACTAGCGGTGATTCCTACAATGAGCAGTTCTTC. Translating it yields CAKNTSGDSYNEQFF.

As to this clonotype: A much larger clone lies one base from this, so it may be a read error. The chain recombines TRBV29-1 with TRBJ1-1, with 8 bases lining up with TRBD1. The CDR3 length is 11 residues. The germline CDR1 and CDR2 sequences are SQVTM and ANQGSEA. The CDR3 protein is CSVRQGTEACF. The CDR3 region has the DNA TGCAGCGTTCGACAGGGGACTGAAGCTTGCTTT.

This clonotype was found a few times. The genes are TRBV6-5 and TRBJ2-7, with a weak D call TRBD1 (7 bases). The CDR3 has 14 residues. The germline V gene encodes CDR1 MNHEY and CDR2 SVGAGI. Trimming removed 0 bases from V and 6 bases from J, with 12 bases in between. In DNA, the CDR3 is TGTGCCAGCAGTTACTCCCGGGGGACAGTCGAGCAGTACTTC. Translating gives CASSYSRGTVEQYF.

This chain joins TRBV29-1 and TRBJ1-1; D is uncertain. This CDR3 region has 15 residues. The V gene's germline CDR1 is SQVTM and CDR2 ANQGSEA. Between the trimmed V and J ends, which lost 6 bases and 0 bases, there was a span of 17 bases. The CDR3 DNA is TGCAGCGTCTCGTCCGGGGTAACCATGAACACTGAAGCTTTCTTT. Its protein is CSVSSGVTMNTEAFF. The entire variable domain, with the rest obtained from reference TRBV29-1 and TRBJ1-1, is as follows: SAVISQKPSRDICQRGTSLTIQCQVDSQVTMMFWYRQQPGQSLTLIATANQGSEATYESGFVIDKFPISRPNLTFSTLTVSNMSPEDSSIYLCSVSSGVTMNTEAFFGQGTRLTVV.

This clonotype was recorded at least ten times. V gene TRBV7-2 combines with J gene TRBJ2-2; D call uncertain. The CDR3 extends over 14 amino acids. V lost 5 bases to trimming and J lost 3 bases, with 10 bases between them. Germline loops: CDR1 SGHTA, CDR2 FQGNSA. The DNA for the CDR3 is TGTGCCAGCAGCCTGAGACCCCACACCGGGGAGCTGTTTTTT. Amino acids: CASSLRPHTGELFF.

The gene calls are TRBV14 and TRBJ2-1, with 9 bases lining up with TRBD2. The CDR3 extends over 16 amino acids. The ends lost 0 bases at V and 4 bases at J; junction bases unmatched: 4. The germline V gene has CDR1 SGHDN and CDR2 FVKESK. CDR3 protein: CASSQDRTSEYNEQFF. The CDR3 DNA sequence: TGTGCCAGCAGCCAAGATAGGACTAGCGAATACAATGAGCAGTTCTTC.

CDR3 coding DNA: TGCAGTGCTAGATTGCAGGGGCTTAACTATGGCTACACCTTC. It is translated as CSARLQGLNYGYTF. This chain links TRBV20-1 with TRBJ1-2, with D tentatively TRBD1 (6 bases). V was trimmed by 2 bases and J by 1 base, leaving 11 bases between them. CDR1 and CDR2 (germline): DFQATT, SNEGSKA (reference sequence). The CDR3 extends over 14 amino acids.

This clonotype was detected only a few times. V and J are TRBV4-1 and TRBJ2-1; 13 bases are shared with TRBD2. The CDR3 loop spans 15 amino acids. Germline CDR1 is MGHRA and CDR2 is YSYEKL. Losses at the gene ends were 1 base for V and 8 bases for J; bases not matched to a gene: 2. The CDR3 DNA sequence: TGCGCCAGCAGCCAAGGGACTAGCGGGGGTGATGAGCAGTTCTTC. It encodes CASSQGTSGGDEQFF.

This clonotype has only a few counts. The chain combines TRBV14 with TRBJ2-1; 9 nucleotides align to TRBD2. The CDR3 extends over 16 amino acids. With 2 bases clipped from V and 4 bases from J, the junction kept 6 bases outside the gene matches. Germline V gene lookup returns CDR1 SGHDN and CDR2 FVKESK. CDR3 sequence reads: CASSQPSGKSYNEQFF. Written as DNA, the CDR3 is TGTGCCAGCAGCCAACCTAGCGGGAAATCTTACAATGAGCAGTTCTTC.

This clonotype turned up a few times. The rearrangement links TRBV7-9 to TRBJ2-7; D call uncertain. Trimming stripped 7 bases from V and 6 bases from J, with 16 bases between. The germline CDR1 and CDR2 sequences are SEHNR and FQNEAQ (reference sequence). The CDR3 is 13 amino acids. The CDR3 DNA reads TGTGCCAGCACCCACCCAGGCTATCCCGAGCAGTACTTC. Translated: CASTHPGYPEQYF.

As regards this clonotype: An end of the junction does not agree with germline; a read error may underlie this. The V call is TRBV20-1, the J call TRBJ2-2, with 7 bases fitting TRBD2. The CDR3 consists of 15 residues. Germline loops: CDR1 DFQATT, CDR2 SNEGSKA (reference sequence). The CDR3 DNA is TGCAGTGCAAGAGGGCTAGCGGTGAACACCGGGGAGCTGTTTTTT. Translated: CSARGLAVNTGELFF.

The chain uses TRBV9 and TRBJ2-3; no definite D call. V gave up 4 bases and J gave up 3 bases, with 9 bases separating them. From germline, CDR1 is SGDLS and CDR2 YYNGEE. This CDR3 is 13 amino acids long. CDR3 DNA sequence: TGTGCCAGCAGCCTTAGTCGTACAGATACGCAGTATTTT. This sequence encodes CASSLSRTDTQYF.